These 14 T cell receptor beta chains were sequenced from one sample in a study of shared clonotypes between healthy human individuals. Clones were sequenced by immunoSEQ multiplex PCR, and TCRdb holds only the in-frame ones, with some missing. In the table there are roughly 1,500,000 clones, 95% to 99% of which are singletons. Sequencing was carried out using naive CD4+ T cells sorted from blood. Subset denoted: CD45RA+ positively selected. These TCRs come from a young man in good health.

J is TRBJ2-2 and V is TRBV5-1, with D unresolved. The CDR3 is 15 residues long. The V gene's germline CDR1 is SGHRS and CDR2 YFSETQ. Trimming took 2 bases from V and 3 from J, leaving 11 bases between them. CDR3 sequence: CASSLGGVHTGELFF. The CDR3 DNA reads TGCGCCAGCAGCTTAGGCGGAGTTCACACCGGGGAGCTGTTTTTT.

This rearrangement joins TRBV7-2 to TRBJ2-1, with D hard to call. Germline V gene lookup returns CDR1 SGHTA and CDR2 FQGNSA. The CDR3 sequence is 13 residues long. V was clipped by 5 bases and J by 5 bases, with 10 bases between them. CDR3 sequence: CASSPRANNEQFF. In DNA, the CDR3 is TGTGCCAGCAGCCCCAGAGCTAACAATGAGCAGTTCTTC.

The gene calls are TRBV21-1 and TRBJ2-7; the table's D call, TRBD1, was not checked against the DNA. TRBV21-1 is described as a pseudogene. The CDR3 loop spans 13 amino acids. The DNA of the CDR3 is TGTGCCAGCAGCAGACAAGACTCCTACGAGCAGTACTTC. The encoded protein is CASSRQDSYEQYF.

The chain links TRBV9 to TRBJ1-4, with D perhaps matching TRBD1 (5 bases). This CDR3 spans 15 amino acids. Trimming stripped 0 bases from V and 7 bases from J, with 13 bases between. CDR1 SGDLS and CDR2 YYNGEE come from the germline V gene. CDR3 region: CASSVVEQGGEKLFF. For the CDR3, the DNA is TGTGCCAGCAGCGTAGTGGAGCAGGGTGGTGAAAAACTGTTTTTT.

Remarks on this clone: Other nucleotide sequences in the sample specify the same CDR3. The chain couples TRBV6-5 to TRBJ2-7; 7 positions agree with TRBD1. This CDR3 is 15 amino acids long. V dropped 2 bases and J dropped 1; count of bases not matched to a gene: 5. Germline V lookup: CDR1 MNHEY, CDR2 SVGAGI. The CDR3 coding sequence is TGTGCCAGCAGTTACCCATCCAGGGGGTCCTACGAGCAGTACTTC. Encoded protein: CASSYPSRGSYEQYF.

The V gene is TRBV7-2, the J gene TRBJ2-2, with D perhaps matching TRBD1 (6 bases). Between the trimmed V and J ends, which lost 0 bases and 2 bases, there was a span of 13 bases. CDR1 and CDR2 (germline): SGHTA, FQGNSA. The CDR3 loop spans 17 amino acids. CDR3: CASSLAQGPINTGELFF. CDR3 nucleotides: TGTGCCAGCAGCTTAGCCCAGGGGCCGATTAACACCGGGGAGCTGTTTTTT.

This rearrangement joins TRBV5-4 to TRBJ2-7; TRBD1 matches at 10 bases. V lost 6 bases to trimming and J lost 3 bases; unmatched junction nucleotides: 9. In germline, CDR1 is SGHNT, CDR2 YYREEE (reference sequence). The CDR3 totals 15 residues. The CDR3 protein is CASNSRDRGDYEQYF. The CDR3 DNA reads TGTGCCAGCAATTCTCGGGACAGGGGTGACTACGAGCAGTACTTC. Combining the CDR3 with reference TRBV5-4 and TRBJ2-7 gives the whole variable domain ETGVTQSPTHLIKTRGQQVTLRCSSQSGHNTVSWYQQALGQGPQFIFQYYREEENGRGNFPPRFSGLQFPNYSSELNVNALELDDSALYLCASNSRDRGDYEQYFGPGTRLTVT.

The CDR3 loop reads CASRPQASGANVLTF. The CDR3 DNA is TGTGCCAGCAGGCCGCAGGCCTCTGGGGCCAACGTCCTGACTTTC. V usage is TRBV11-1 and J usage is TRBJ2-6, with no clear D. Germline V lookup: CDR1 SGHAT, CDR2 FQDESV (reference sequence). V shed 6 bases and J shed 0 bases, with 9 bases lying between them. There are 15 residues in the CDR3.

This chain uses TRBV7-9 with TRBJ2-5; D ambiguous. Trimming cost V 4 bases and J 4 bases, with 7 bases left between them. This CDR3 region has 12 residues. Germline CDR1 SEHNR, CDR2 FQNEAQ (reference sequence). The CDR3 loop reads CASSSPSETQYF. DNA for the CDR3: TGTGCCAGCAGCTCCCCTTCAGAGACCCAGTACTTC. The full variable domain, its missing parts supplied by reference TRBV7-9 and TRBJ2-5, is DTGVSQNPRHKITKRGQNVTFRCDPISEHNRLYWYRQTLGQGPEFLTYFQNEAQLEKSRLLSDRFSAERPKGSFSTLEIQRTEQGDSAMYLCASSSPSETQYFGPGTRLLVL.

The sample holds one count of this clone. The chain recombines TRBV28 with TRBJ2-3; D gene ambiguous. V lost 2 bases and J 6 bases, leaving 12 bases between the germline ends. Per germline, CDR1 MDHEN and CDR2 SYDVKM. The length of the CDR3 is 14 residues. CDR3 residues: CASSLPARYDTQYF. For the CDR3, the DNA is TGTGCCAGCAGTTTACCAGCTCGATATGATACGCAGTATTTT.

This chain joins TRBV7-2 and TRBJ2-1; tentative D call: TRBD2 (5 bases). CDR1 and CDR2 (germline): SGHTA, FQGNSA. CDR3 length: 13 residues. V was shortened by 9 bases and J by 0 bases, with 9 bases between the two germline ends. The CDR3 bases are TGTGCCAGTGAAGCGGCCTCCTACAATGAGCAGTTCTTC. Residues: CASEAASYNEQFF.

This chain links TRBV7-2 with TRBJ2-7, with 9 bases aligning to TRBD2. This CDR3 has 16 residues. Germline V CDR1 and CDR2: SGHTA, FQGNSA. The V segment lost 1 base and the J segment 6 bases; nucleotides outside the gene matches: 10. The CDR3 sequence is CASSLGSRLADGEQYF. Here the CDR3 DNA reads TGTGCCAGCAGCTTAGGATCCCGACTAGCGGATGGCGAGCAGTACTTC.

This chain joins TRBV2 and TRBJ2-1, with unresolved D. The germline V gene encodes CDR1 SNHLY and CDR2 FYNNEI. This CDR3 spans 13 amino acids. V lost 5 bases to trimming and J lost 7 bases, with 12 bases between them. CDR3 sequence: CASSWDDGNEQFF. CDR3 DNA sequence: TGTGCCAGCAGTTGGGATGACGGGAATGAGCAGTTCTTC.

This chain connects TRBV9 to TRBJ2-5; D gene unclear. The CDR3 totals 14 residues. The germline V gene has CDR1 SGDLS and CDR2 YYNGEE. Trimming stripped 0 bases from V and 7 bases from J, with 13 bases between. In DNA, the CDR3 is TGTGCCAGCAGCGTAGTAGTCTCTGAAGGGACCCAGTACTTC. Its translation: CASSVVVSEGTQYF.